This is a list of T cell receptor beta chains from one sample in a study of blood T cell repertoires in COVID-19. Generated by immunoSEQ multiplex PCR, the TCRdb table keeps only in-frame clones and is missing some. The sample has fewer than 95,000 clones, just over 85% seen once. Material: peripheral blood. Receptor source: an elderly woman with acute or convalescent COVID-19. Both conserved end residues are part of each CDR3. A D gene is named only where the DNA matches it firmly. Only part of the rows carry a size: once, few, many, or a class if the clone is expanded.

NA	TRBD1	TRBJ1-6	TRBV6-5	15	TGTGCCAGCAGCAACAGGGGGACCAAGGATTCACCCCTCCACTTT	CASSNRGTKDSPLHF
NA	TRBD2	TRBJ2-6	TRBV5-6	17	TGTGCCAGCAGCTGGGAGGGACGGTCCTCTGGGGCCAACGTCCTGACTTTC	CASSWEGRSSGANVLTF
NA	TRBD2	TRBJ2-1	TRBV4-2	12	TGTGCCAGCGGAATAGCGGGGTCTGGTTTGTTCTTC	CASGIAGSGLFF
NA	TRBD2	TRBJ2-7	TRBV9	11	TGTGCCCGGCGGGAGGCTTACGAGCAGTACTTC	CARREAYEQYF
once	NA	TRBJ2-1	TRBV12-3/TRBV12-4	13	TGTGCCAGCCTTAGGACAGAGAACAATGAGCAGTTCTTC	CASLRTENNEQFF
once	TRBD2	TRBJ2-1	TRBV5-4	17	TGTGCCAGCAGCCCAGGGGGAAGCGGGGGGGCTGGGAATGAGCAGTTCTTC	CASSPGGSGGAGNEQFF
NA	TRBD1	TRBJ1-5	TRBV29-1	13	TGCAGCGTTGGACAGGGGGGCGATCAGCCCCAGCATTTT	CSVGQGGDQPQHF
NA	NA	TRBJ2-3	TRBV30	12	TGTGCCTGGAGTGTAACCAGTAATACGCAGTATTTT	CAWSVTSNTQYF
NA	TRBD2	TRBJ2-3	TRBV18	16	TGTGCCAGCTCACCACCGGGACTAGCTGGCACAGATACGCAGTATTTT	CASSPPGLAGTDTQYF
NA	NA	TRBJ2-2	TRBV9	16	TGTGCCAGCAGCGTAGTGGGAGACGTAAGCACCGGGGAGCTGTTTTTT	CASSVVGDVSTGELFF
once	NA	TRBJ1-2	TRBV6-4	13	TGTGCCAGCCTGACACGACCAAAATATGGCTACACCTTC	CASLTRPKYGYTF
few	NA	TRBJ2-3	TRBV10-2	16	TGCGCCAGCAGTCCAAACGGAGACAGGTTTGGTGATACGCAGTATTTT	CASSPNGDRFGDTQYF
few	NA	TRBJ1-3	TRBV19	14	TGTGCCAGTAAGAGGGACTTCTCTGGAAACACCATATATTTT	CASKRDFSGNTIYF
NA	TRBD2	TRBJ2-7	TRBV14	16	TGTGCCAGCAGCCAATTTACCGGGACTAGCGGCGACGAGCAGTACTTC	CASSQFTGTSGDEQYF
NA	NA	TRBJ1-4	TRBV3-1/TRBV3-2	13	TGTGCCAGCAGCGCCAGGGGTAAGGAAAAACTGTTTTTT	CASSARGKEKLFF
NA	TRBD2	TRBJ2-3	TRBV5-1	18	TGCGCCAGCAGCTTGAGGAGACCTAGCGGGGAGTTTCCTTATACGCAGTATTTT	CASSLRRPSGEFPYTQYF
NA	NA	TRBJ2-1	TRBV27	13	TGTGCCAGCACCATGGGGGGACGGAATGAGCAGTTCTTC	CASTMGGRNEQFF
NA	NA	TRBJ1-3	TRBV19	14	TGTGCCAGCCTTGGGGAGTCTCTGAGCAACACCATATATTTT	CASLGESLSNTIYF
NA	NA	TRBJ1-1	TRBV7-8	15	TGTGCCAGCAGCTTACATGAAATCAGGGACACTGAAGCTTTCTTT	CASSLHEIRDTEAFF
NA	NA	TRBJ2-5	TRBV5-5	12	TGTGCCAGCAGCTTGGTAGCGGAGACCCAGTACTTC	CASSLVAETQYF
NA	NA	TRBJ1-2	TRBV3-1/TRBV3-2	14	TGTGCCAGCAGCCACGAGGGGGTCGACTATGGCTACACCTTC	CASSHEGVDYGYTF
NA	NA	TRBJ2-7	TRBV2	14	TGTGCCAGCAGTGACTTGGGCCGCACGGGGGAGCAGTACTTC	CASSDLGRTGEQYF
NA	TRBD1	TRBJ1-1	TRBV19	13	TGTGCCAGTCGCGGACAGGGGGCGGGTGAAGCTTTCTTT	CASRGQGAGEAFF
once	NA	TRBJ2-3	TRBV5-4	15	TGTGCCAGCAGCTTGGATTCCCGGGGGACAGATACGCAGTATTTT	CASSLDSRGTDTQYF
few	TRBD2	TRBJ2-2	TRBV19	16	TGTGCCAGTAGTTACCTAGCGGGGGTAGGCACCGGGGAGCTGTTTTTT	CASSYLAGVGTGELFF
NA	TRBD1	TRBJ2-5	TRBV9	15	TGTGCCAGCAGCGTAGCAGGGGGCATTGAAGAGACCCAGTACTTC	CASSVAGGIEETQYF
NA	NA	TRBJ1-2	TRBV21-1	12	TGTGCCAGCAAGAGGCAGGGATATGGCTACACCTTC	CASKRQGYGYTF
NA	NA	TRBJ1-2	TRBV19	15	TGTGCCAGTAGTATAGACCTGGGACTGCGCTATGGCTACACCTTC	CASSIDLGLRYGYTF
NA	NA	TRBJ1-2	TRBV4-2	16	TGTGCCAGCAGCCAAGATTTGCGACAAGGGGAAAATGGCTACACCTTC	CASSQDLRQGENGYTF
NA	TRBD1	TRBJ2-2	TRBV19	18	TGTGCCAGTAGTATTGGGACAGGGGGCTTATTTAACACCGGGGAGCTGTTTTTT	CASSIGTGGLFNTGELFF
NA	TRBD2	TRBJ2-1	TRBV9	15	TGTGCCAGCAGCGCCGTCCCGGGGGGTTACAATGAGCAGTTCTTC	CASSAVPGGYNEQFF
NA	NA	TRBJ1-5	TRBV5-5	14	TGTGCCAGCAGCTTGGAGATAGTCAATCAGCCCCAGCATTTT	CASSLEIVNQPQHF
NA	NA	TRBJ2-2	TRBV14	13	TGTGCCAGCAGCCAAGAACTGACCGGGGAGCTGTTTTTT	CASSQELTGELFF
once	NA	TRBJ2-1	TRBV12-3/TRBV12-4	13	TGTGCCAGCAGACCCGGGGTGTACAATGAGCAGTTCTTC	CASRPGVYNEQFF
NA	NA	TRBJ2-1	TRBV19	14	TGTGCCAGTATGGCTAGCGAGTTGATAGGGGAGCAGTTCTTC	CASMASELIGEQFF
NA	NA	TRBJ1-2	TRBV6-5	12	TGTGCCAGCAGTTTCGACAGCTATGGCTACACCTTC	CASSFDSYGYTF
NA	TRBD1	TRBJ1-5	TRBV3-1/TRBV3-2	14	TGTGCCAGCAGCTCGACAGGGGGCTATCAGCCCCAGCATTTT	CASSSTGGYQPQHF
NA	TRBD2	TRBJ2-1	TRBV2	15	TGTGCCAGCACCCCGGAGAGCGGGAGTGGTAATGAGCAGTTCTTC	CASTPESGSGNEQFF
NA	NA	TRBJ1-2	TRBV7-2	14	TGTGCCAGCAGCTCATACTCAGGGGACTATGGCTACACCTTC	CASSSYSGDYGYTF
few	NA	TRBJ1-2	TRBV6-1	13	TGTGCCAGCAGTGAAGGGCAGAACTATGGCTACACCTTC	CASSEGQNYGYTF
few	TRBD2	TRBJ2-2	TRBV5-4	19	TGTGCCAGCAGCCTTCCGGATCGCGGGAGGCCGCCGAGAGCCGGGGAGCTGTTTTTT	CASSLPDRGRPPRAGELFF
few	NA	TRBJ2-7	TRBV15	14	TGTGCCACCAGCAGAGTTGGGAGCTCCTACGAGCAGTACTTC	CATSRVGSSYEQYF
NA	NA	TRBJ1-1	TRBV18	14	TGTGCCAGCTCACCACTGAGTGGGGGGACTGAAGCTTTCTTT	CASSPLSGGTEAFF
NA	TRBD1	TRBJ2-7	TRBV6-5	15	TGTGCCAGCAGTTCTGGGGGGACAGGGAGCTACGAGCAGTACTTC	CASSSGGTGSYEQYF
NA	TRBD1	TRBJ1-4	TRBV19	15	TGTGCCAGTAGTATAACCGGGACAGGGCCCGAAAAACTGTTTTTT	CASSITGTGPEKLFF
NA	NA	TRBJ2-5	TRBV5-6	14	TGTGCCAGCAGCTTTGCGCGGGGTTGGGAGACCCAGTACTTC	CASSFARGWETQYF
NA	TRBD2	TRBJ2-1	TRBV10-3	16	TGTGCCATCAGTGCAATGACTAGCGGAGCCTACAATGAGCAGTTCTTC	CAISAMTSGAYNEQFF
NA	NA	TRBJ2-1	TRBV7-8	17	TGTGCCAGCAGCGGCTCTTTTGCGGCGAGCTCCTACAATGAGCAGTTCTTC	CASSGSFAASSYNEQFF